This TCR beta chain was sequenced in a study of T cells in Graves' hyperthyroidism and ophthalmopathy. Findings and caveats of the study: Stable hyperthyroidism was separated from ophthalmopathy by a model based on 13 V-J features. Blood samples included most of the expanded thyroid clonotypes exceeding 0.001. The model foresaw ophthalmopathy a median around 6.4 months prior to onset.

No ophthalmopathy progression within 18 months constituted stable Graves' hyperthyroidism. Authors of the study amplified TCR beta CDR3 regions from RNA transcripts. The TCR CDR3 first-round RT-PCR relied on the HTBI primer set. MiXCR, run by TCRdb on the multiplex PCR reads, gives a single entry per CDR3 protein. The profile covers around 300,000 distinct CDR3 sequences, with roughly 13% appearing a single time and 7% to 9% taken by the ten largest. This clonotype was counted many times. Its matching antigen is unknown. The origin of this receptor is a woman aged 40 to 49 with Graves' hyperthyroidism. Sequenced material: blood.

CDR3 DNA sequence: TGTGCCGGAAGGGGACAGGGTAAAGGAGAGACCCAGTACTTC. It translates to CAGRGQGKGETQYF. The gene calls are TRBV28 and TRBJ2-5, with TRBD1 identical over 9 bases. CDR1 is MDHEN, CDR2 SYDVKM, per germline. The CDR3 is 14 residues long. The V segment lost 11 bases and the J segment 4 bases; nucleotides outside the gene matches: 11.